Listed below are T cell receptor beta chains from one sample, sequenced in a study of T cells in tuberculosis. TCRdb's table, derived via immunoSEQ multiplex PCR, lists solely in-frame clones and lacks some. Of 85,000 to 90,000 clones listed, roughly 91% are singletons. Sequences were obtained from CD1b-GMM tetramer-negative cells sorted from PBMCs. The receptors were gathered from an adult woman with latent tuberculosis. CDR3s leave out the opening cysteine and the closing phenylalanine or tryptophan. Rows may omit the clone size; those that give it use once, few, many or a size class.

clone_size	cdr3_length	j_call	v_call	cdr3_aa
-	11	TRBJ1-2	TRBV18	ASSPPSTYGYT
-	13	TRBJ2-5	TRBV11-2	ASSAAGTSRETQY
-	12	TRBJ2-7	TRBV29-1	SALLGQGSYEQY
-	12	TRBJ1-1	TRBV2	ASSEVQGNTEAF
-	11	TRBJ1-2	TRBV6-5	ASSREGARDYT
-	13	TRBJ1-2	TRBV7-9	ASNDQKTLDYGYT
once	14	TRBJ2-1	TRBV18	ASSHPSDFSYNEQF
-	12	TRBJ1-1	TRBV10-1	ASSPGARNTEAF
-	10	-	TRBV29-1	SVVVQSYEQY
-	12	TRBJ1-2	TRBV19	ASSIDRTGSGYT
-	11	TRBJ2-5	TRBV6-1	ASSSTGQETQY
-	14	TRBJ1-2	TRBV6-5	ASSYLYDRLGDGYT
-	13	TRBJ1-5	TRBV12-5	ASGSGGPANQPQH
-	13	TRBJ1-6	TRBV5-4	ASSFGQGKDSPLH
-	13	TRBJ1-3	TRBV7-2	ASSLGGQGVNTIY
once	13	TRBJ1-2	TRBV10-3	AISEFPGTVYGYT
-	10	TRBJ1-5	TRBV6-6	ASSTDWVPQH
-	12	TRBJ2-3	TRBV7-9	ASSLSSGTDTQY
-	10	TRBJ2-1	TRBV7-2	ASSHSTEEQF
once	13	-	TRBV6-5	ASTQVGGATYEQY
-	14	TRBJ2-7	TRBV15	ATSRPPGQGSYEQY
-	13	TRBJ1-1	TRBV7-2	ASSPTLGGITEAF
-	17	TRBJ2-6	TRBV6-1	ASSAGGVAGPSGANVLT
-	13	TRBJ1-1	TRBV7-2	ASSLKAGLNTEAF
-	13	TRBJ1-4	TRBV15	ATSSRVFDNEKLF
-	14	TRBJ1-4	TRBV5-6	ASSLLQTGQWEKLF
-	14	TRBJ1-1	TRBV6-1	ASSEGRGRTNTEAF
-	14	TRBJ1-2	TRBV5-1	ASSPTGFGANYGYT
-	14	TRBJ1-2	TRBV27	ASSLAVNQLDYGYT
-	14	TRBJ2-3	TRBV4-1	ASSLKTGVVTDTQY
-	16	TRBJ1-5	TRBV18	ASSPRTLTGGAGQPQH
-	12	TRBJ2-5	TRBV9	ASSGGGAQETQY
-	14	TRBJ2-3	TRBV6-1	ASSDTRAGWADTQY
-	11	TRBJ1-1	TRBV28	ASSLPDRAEAF
once	13	TRBJ2-5	TRBV12-5	ASGLGTREGETQY
few	10	TRBJ1-5	TRBV30	AWNRGNQPQH
-	12	TRBJ2-5	TRBV27	ASSFHRGGETQY
-	7	TRBJ1-1	TRBV29-1	SVTGEAF
-	11	TRBJ1-2	TRBV18	ASSPTGDYGYT
-	12	TRBJ1-1	TRBV7-7	ASSLEELNTEAF
-	13	TRBJ1-2	TRBV6-5	ASSHHPTGERGYT
-	13	TRBJ1-6	TRBV7-2	ASSLTGAYNSPLH
-	15	TRBJ2-3	TRBV2	ASIGSSGGAWPDTQY
-	13	TRBJ2-2	TRBV5-4	ASSLAGANTGELF
-	14	TRBJ1-1	TRBV27	ASSPQGTEMNTEAF
-	14	TRBJ1-2	TRBV4-1	ASSQVSPDSNYGYT
-	13	TRBJ1-2	TRBV7-2	ASSPQPGENYGYT
-	11	TRBJ2-1	TRBV2	ASSSSTWNEQF
-	9	TRBJ2-5	TRBV28	AKQGQQTQY
-	12	TRBJ1-1	TRBV7-3	ASRLQRPGVEAF
-	12	TRBJ1-6	TRBV5-1	ASSLGRGDSPLH
-	12	TRBJ1-1	TRBV10-1	ASSDPGQNTEAF